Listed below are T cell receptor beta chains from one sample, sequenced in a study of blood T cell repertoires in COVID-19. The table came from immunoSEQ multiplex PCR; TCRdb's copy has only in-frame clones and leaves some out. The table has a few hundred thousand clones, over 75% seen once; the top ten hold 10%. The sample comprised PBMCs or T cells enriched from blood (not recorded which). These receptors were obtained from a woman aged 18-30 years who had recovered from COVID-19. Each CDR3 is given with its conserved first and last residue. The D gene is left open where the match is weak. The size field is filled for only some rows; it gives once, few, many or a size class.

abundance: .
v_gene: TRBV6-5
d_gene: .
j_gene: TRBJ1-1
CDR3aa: CASSYRGAVLPEAFF
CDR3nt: TGTGCCAGCAGTTACAGGGGCGCGGTCCTTCCTGAAGCTTTCTTT

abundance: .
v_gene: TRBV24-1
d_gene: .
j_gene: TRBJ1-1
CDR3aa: CATSELTGWDTEAFF
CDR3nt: TGTGCCACCAGTGAATTGACAGGATGGGACACTGAAGCTTTCTTT

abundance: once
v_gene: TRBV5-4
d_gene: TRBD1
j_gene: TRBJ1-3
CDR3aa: CASSSQGVGNTIYF
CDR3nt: TGTGCCAGCAGCTCGCAGGGGGTCGGAAACACCATATATTTT

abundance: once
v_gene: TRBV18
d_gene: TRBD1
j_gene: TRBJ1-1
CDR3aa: CASSPLPRDSTEAFF
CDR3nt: TGTGCCAGCTCACCCCTCCCCCGGGACAGCACTGAAGCTTTCTTT

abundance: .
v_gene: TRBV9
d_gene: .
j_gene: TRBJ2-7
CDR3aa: CASSVATETYEQYF
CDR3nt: TGTGCCAGCAGCGTAGCTACAGAAACCTACGAGCAGTACTTC

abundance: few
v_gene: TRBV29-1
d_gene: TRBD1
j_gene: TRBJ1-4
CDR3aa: CSVGTGEDEKLFF
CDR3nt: TGCAGCGTTGGGACAGGAGAAGACGAAAAACTGTTTTTT

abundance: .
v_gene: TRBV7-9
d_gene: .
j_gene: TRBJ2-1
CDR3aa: CASSLEAGKQFF
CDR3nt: TGTGCCAGCAGCTTAGAGGCGGGAAAGCAGTTCTTC

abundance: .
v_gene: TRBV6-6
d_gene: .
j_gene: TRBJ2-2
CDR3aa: CASSPRRSGNSGELFF
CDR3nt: TGTGCCAGCAGCCCCCGCAGGTCGGGAAATTCCGGGGAGCTGTTTTTT

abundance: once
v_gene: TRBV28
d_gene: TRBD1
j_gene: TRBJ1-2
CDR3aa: CASTNRQGMGYTF
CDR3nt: TGTGCCAGCACTAACCGACAGGGGATGGGCTACACCTTC

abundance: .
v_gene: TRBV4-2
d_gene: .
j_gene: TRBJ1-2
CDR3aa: CASSQSTGMYGYTF
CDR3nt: TGTGCCAGCAGCCAGTCTACAGGGATGTATGGCTACACCTTC

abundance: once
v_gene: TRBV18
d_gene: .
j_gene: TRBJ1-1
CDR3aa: CASSPKAGRMNTEAFF
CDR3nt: TGTGCCAGCTCACCAAAGGCAGGGCGGATGAACACTGAAGCTTTCTTT

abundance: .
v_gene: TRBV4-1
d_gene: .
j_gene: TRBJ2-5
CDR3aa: CASSQDPGQRVGNRETQYF
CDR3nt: TGCGCCAGCAGCCAAGATCCCGGTCAGCGGGTAGGGAATAGAGAGACCCAGTACTTC

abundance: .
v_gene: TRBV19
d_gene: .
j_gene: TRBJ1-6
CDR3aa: CASSRGGERSPLHF
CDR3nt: TGTGCCAGTAGTCGCGGAGGGGAACGATCACCCCTCCACTTT

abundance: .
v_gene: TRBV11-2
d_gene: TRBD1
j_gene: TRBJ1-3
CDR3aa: CASSGTGGNTIYF
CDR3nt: TGTGCCAGCAGCGGGACAGGGGGAAACACCATATATTTT

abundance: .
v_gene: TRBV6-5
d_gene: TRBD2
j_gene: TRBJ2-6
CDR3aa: CASFPGGAGANVLTF
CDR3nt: TGTGCCAGCTTCCCGGGGGGGGCCGGGGCCAACGTCCTGACTTTC

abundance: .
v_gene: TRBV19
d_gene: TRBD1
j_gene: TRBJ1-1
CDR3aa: CASTLTGTENTEAFF
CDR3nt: TGTGCCAGTACTCTAACCGGGACAGAGAACACTGAAGCTTTCTTT

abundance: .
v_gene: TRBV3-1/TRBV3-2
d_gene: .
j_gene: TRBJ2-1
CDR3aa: CASSQDSPRQAHNEQFF
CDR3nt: TGTGCCAGCAGCCAAGATTCCCCTAGACAGGCTCACAATGAGCAGTTCTTC

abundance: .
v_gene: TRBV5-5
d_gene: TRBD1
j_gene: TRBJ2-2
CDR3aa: CASSLFHSGQGNTGELFF
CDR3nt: TGTGCCAGCAGCTTGTTTCACTCGGGACAGGGGAACACCGGGGAGCTGTTTTTT

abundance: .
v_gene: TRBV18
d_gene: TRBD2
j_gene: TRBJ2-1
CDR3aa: CASSPRLGTSGGISYNEQFF
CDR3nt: TGTGCCAGCTCACCACGGTTGGGGACTAGCGGGGGGATCTCCTACAATGAGCAGTTCTTC

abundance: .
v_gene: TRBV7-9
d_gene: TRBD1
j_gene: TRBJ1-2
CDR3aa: CASSLRGLAYGYTF
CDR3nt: TGTGCCAGCAGCTTAAGGGGGCTAGCCTATGGCTACACCTTC

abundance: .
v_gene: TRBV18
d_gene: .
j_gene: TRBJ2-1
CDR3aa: CASSPMLSSYNEQFF
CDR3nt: TGTGCCAGCTCACCAATGTTGAGCTCCTACAATGAGCAGTTCTTC

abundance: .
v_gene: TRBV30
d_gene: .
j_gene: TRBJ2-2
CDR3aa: CAWSVRGGTGELFF
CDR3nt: TGTGCCTGGAGCGTCAGGGGAGGGACCGGGGAGCTGTTTTTT

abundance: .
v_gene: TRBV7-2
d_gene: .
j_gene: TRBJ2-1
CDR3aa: CASSFFGAENEQFF
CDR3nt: TGTGCCAGCAGCTTTTTTGGGGCGGAAAATGAGCAGTTCTTC

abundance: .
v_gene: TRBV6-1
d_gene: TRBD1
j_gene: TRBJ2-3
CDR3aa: CASSEELGTAARGTQYF
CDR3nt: TGTGCCAGCAGTGAAGAATTAGGGACAGCCGCCCGAGGTACGCAGTATTTT

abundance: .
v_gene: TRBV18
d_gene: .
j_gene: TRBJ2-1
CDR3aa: CASSPPARYNEQFF
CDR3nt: TGTGCCAGCTCACCACCGGCTAGATACAATGAGCAGTTCTTC

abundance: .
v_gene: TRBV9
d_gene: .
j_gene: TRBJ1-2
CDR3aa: CASSVADAGGYTF
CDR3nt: TGTGCCAGCAGCGTAGCTGATGCGGGTGGCTACACCTTC

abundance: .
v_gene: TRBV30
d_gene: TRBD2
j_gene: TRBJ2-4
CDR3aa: CAWSVRASGGQSLAKNIQYF
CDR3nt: TGTGCCTGGAGTGTACGGGCTAGCGGGGGGCAAAGCTTAGCCAAAAACATTCAGTACTTC

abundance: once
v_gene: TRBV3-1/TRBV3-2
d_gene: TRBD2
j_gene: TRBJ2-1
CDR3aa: CASSRTLAGVNEQFF
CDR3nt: TGTGCCAGCAGCCGAACCCTAGCGGGAGTTAATGAGCAGTTCTTC

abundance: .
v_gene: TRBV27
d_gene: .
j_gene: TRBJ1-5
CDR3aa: CASSLNFNQPQHF
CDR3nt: TGTGCCAGCAGTTTGAACTTCAATCAGCCCCAGCATTTT

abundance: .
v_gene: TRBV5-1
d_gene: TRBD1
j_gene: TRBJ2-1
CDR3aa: CASSRGTVMAYYYNEQFF
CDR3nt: TGCGCCAGCAGCCGTGGGACAGTAATGGCCTACTACTACAATGAGCAGTTCTTC

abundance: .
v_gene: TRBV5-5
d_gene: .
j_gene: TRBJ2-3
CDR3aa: CASSPFRGTDTQYF
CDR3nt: TGTGCCAGCAGCCCATTCCGGGGAACAGATACGCAGTATTTT

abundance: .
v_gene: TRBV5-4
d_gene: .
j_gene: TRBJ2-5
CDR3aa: CASSSYRETYF
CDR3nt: TGTGCCAGCAGCTCTTACAGGGAGACGTACTTC